This note documents a single T cell receptor beta chain sequence. Its antigen remains unknown. The donors were part of the validation cohort of around 110 subjects. That cohort was separate from the first cohort, which comprised some 670 subjects. The data originate from a study of cytomegalovirus exposure and HLA in healthy donors. Study-wide findings and caveats: Reported performance of the classifier showed diagnosis of cytomegalovirus status with high specificity and sensitivity. The study put under 200 TCR beta chains on its list as cytomegalovirus-associated.

The V gene's germline CDR1 is MGHRA and CDR2 YSYEKL. This CDR3 spans 15 amino acids. Trimming removed 3 bases from V and 8 bases from J; junction bases left unmatched: 9. The data were produced by immunoSEQ multiplex PCR, yet TCRdb's version contains in-frame clones alone and is incomplete. The table includes approximately 88,000 clones, approximately 81% detected once. The sample was PBMCs. The rearrangement uses TRBV4-1 and TRBJ2-4, with 8 bases identical to TRBD1. This TCR was sampled from a woman between 18 and 29 years old in good health and CMV-seropositive. The DNA for the CDR3 is TGCGCCAGCAGCCATCGACAGGGGTTGGGGGACATTCAGTACTTC. The encoded protein is CASSHRQGLGDIQYF.